The 8 T cell receptor beta chains below were found in one sample sequenced in a study of blood T cell repertoires in COVID-19. TCRdb's table, derived via immunoSEQ multiplex PCR, lists solely in-frame clones and lacks some. The sample holds some 290,000 clones, 85% to 90% seen once. Sequences were obtained from peripheral blood. The source is a young woman with COVID-19, enrolled during active disease.

This clone was seen only a few times. CDR3 bases: TGTGCCAGCAGCTCCCACGTCCAGGAAGCTTTCTTT. Translation gives CASSSHVQEAFF. The chain joins TRBV11-2 to TRBJ1-1; D is ambiguous. Trimming took off 4 bases at V and 8 bases at J, with 11 bases between the two ends. CDR3 size: 12 residues. CDR1 is SGHAT, CDR2 FQNNGV, per germline. The variable domain in full, completed from reference TRBV11-2 and TRBJ1-1, reads EAGVAQSPRYKIIEKRQSVAFWCNPISGHATLYWYQQILGQGPKLLIQFQNNGVVDDSQLPKDRFSAERLKGVDSTLKIQPAKLEDSAVYLCASSSHVQEAFFGQGTRLTVV.

The chain uses TRBV3-1 (or the pseudogene TRBV3-2) and TRBJ2-3; no reliable D call. V was shortened by 4 bases and J by 4 bases, with 21 bases between the two germline ends. In germline, CDR1 is LGHDT, CDR2 YNNKEL (reference sequence). CDR3 length: 17 amino acids. The CDR3 sequence is CASSPSLVRIGADTQYF. The CDR3 nucleotides read TGTGCCAGCAGCCCCTCGTTGGTACGGATAGGAGCAGATACGCAGTATTTT.

In its sample, this clone was seen many times. The chain joins TRBV2 to TRBJ2-5; no reliable D call. The CDR3 extends over 12 amino acids. V lost 3 bases to trimming and J lost 9 bases, with 11 bases between them. CDR1 and CDR2 from the germline V gene are SNHLY and FYNNEI. CDR3 in DNA: TGTGCCAGCAGTGAGTTAGTCTCGCCCCAGTACTTC. It encodes CASSELVSPQYF.

This clone was counted between two and nine times. The rearrangement joins TRBV7-6 to TRBJ2-5, with D perhaps TRBD2 (6 bases). CDR3 length: 16 amino acids. The germline CDR1 and CDR2 sequences are SGHVS and FNYEAQ. V dropped 4 bases and J dropped 1 base, with 16 bases sitting between them. The CDR3 sequence: CASSSSPLAIQETQYF. CDR3 bases: TGTGCCAGCAGCTCCTCCCCACTAGCAATCCAAGAGACCCAGTACTTC.

To note about this clone: This same CDR3 is encoded by further DNA sequences in the sample. V usage is TRBV2 and J usage is TRBJ2-7, with TRBD2 matching 7 bases. With 1 base clipped from V and 1 base from J, the junction kept 1 base outside the gene matches. The CDR3 extends over 14 amino acids. Germline V lookup: CDR1 SNHLY, CDR2 FYNNEI. The chain's CDR3 is CASSEVGGSYEQYF. Here the CDR3 DNA reads TGTGCCAGCAGTGAAGTGGGGGGGTCCTACGAGCAGTACTTC.

The CDR3 here is CASSLSPYEQYF. Here the CDR3 DNA reads TGTGCCAGCAGCTTGAGTCCTTACGAGCAGTACTTC. This chain links TRBV7-9 with TRBJ2-7; D gene unclear. The germline gives CDR1 SEHNR, CDR2 FQNEAQ (reference sequence). V lost 3 bases and J 4 bases, leaving 7 bases between the germline ends. The CDR3 loop spans 12 amino acids.

This chain uses TRBV19 with TRBJ1-1; D is unresolved. The V end was cut by 5 bases, the J end by 10 bases, with 29 bases between. The CDR3 totals 17 residues. Germline assignment: CDR1 LNHDA and CDR2 SQIVND (reference sequence). The CDR3 loop is CASSARRSGGGHTAAFF. The DNA of the CDR3 is TGTGCCAGTAGTGCCCGTCGGTCGGGCGGAGGGCATACGGCAGCTTTCTTT.

Comment on this clone: Mismatch with germline at one junction end may stem from a read error. The chain combines TRBV7-9 with TRBJ2-3; TRBD2 is a possible D gene (7 bases). Germline assignment: CDR1 SEHNR and CDR2 FQNEAQ (reference sequence). The CDR3 has 15 residues. The CDR3 DNA sequence: TGTGCCAACAGCCCCATGGGGGGGCCAACAGATACGCAGTATTTT. This gives the protein CANSPMGGPTDTQYF.